A selection of T cell receptor beta chains follows, all from one sample in a study of T cell changes during pregnancy in multiple sclerosis. The data were produced by immunoSEQ multiplex PCR, yet TCRdb's version contains in-frame clones alone and is incomplete. The sample holds about 73,000 clones, around 90% seen once. Sequences were derived from peripheral blood, sampled in the second trimester of pregnancy. The source of these receptors is a female donor in good health, enrolled as a control in a pregnancy study. Both conserved end residues are part of each CDR3. Each record gives: clone size, D gene, J gene, V gene, CDR3 protein, CDR3 DNA. The D gene is left open where the match is weak. Clone size, where shown, is once, few, many, or a class for clones that have expanded.

abundance: once; d_gene: NA; j_gene: TRBJ2-5; v_gene: TRBV4-3; CDR3aa: CASSHLTIGTQYF; CDR3nt: TGCGCCAGCAGCCACCTAACGATCGGGACCCAGTACTTC
abundance: NA; d_gene: TRBD1; j_gene: TRBJ2-5; v_gene: TRBV19; CDR3aa: CASSTTGTGQETQYF; CDR3nt: TGTGCCAGTAGTACTACCGGGACAGGTCAAGAGACCCAGTACTTC
abundance: once; d_gene: NA; j_gene: TRBJ1-5; v_gene: TRBV9; CDR3aa: CASSAAPGQPQHF; CDR3nt: TGTGCCAGCAGCGCGGCGCCGGGTCAGCCCCAGCATTTT
abundance: NA; d_gene: TRBD1; j_gene: TRBJ1-6; v_gene: TRBV7-2; CDR3aa: CASSPRGQGLDSYNSPLHF; CDR3nt: TGTGCCAGCAGCCCGAGGGGGCAGGGGCTCGATTCCTATAATTCACCCCTCCACTTT
abundance: NA; d_gene: TRBD1; j_gene: TRBJ1-2; v_gene: TRBV19; CDR3aa: CASSMTGGSYGYTF; CDR3nt: TGTGCCAGTAGTATGACAGGGGGATCCTATGGCTACACCTTC
abundance: NA; d_gene: NA; j_gene: TRBJ1-3; v_gene: TRBV28; CDR3aa: CASTQISPGVGNTIYF; CDR3nt: TGTGCCAGCACCCAAATATCTCCCGGGGTTGGAAACACCATATATTTT
abundance: NA; d_gene: NA; j_gene: TRBJ2-3; v_gene: TRBV28; CDR3aa: CASSLVGARGTDTQYF; CDR3nt: TGTGCCAGCAGTTTAGTCGGAGCCAGGGGCACAGATACGCAGTATTTT
abundance: NA; d_gene: NA; j_gene: TRBJ1-1; v_gene: TRBV27; CDR3aa: CASSLLEKGMNTEAFF; CDR3nt: TGTGCCAGCAGTTTATTGGAAAAGGGGATGAACACTGAAGCTTTCTTT
abundance: NA; d_gene: NA; j_gene: TRBJ2-1; v_gene: TRBV19; CDR3aa: CASSTPGNEQFF; CDR3nt: TGTGCCAGTAGTACCCCAGGGAATGAGCAGTTCTTC
abundance: NA; d_gene: NA; j_gene: TRBJ2-3; v_gene: TRBV7-2; CDR3aa: CASSLNSALADTQYF; CDR3nt: TGTGCCAGCAGCTTAAATAGCGCCCTTGCAGATACGCAGTATTTT
abundance: NA; d_gene: TRBD1; j_gene: TRBJ2-2; v_gene: TRBV29-1; CDR3aa: CSVRQGASGGELFF; CDR3nt: TGCAGCGTTAGACAGGGGGCTTCGGGCGGGGAGCTGTTTTTT
abundance: NA; d_gene: TRBD1; j_gene: TRBJ2-5; v_gene: TRBV5-8; CDR3aa: CASSLGTGEAETQYF; CDR3nt: TGTGCCAGCAGCCTAGGGACAGGGGAGGCAGAGACCCAGTACTTC
abundance: NA; d_gene: TRBD1; j_gene: TRBJ1-1; v_gene: TRBV2; CDR3aa: CASSDRDRGGEDTEAFF; CDR3nt: TGTGCCAGCAGTGATCGGGACAGGGGTGGTGAGGACACTGAAGCTTTCTTT
abundance: NA; d_gene: NA; j_gene: TRBJ2-3; v_gene: TRBV11-2; CDR3aa: CASSGGIDTQYF; CDR3nt: TGTGCCAGCAGCGGGGGGATAGATACGCAGTATTTT
abundance: NA; d_gene: NA; j_gene: TRBJ2-7; v_gene: TRBV20-1; CDR3aa: CSARDQGEQYF; CDR3nt: TGCAGTGCTAGAGATCAGGGCGAGCAGTACTTC
abundance: NA; d_gene: NA; j_gene: TRBJ1-2; v_gene: TRBV6-5; CDR3aa: CASSYDRKTNYGYTF; CDR3nt: TGTGCCAGCAGTTACGACAGGAAAACCAACTATGGCTACACCTTC
abundance: NA; d_gene: NA; j_gene: TRBJ2-7; v_gene: TRBV7-9; CDR3aa: CASSSSGKALGEQYF; CDR3nt: TGTGCCAGCAGCTCATCAGGGAAGGCTTTAGGCGAGCAGTACTTC
abundance: NA; d_gene: NA; j_gene: TRBJ1-6; v_gene: TRBV15; CDR3aa: CATSRDYGGVDSPLHF; CDR3nt: TGTGCCACCAGCAGAGATTACGGAGGGGTGGATTCACCCCTCCACTTT
abundance: NA; d_gene: TRBD1; j_gene: TRBJ1-2; v_gene: TRBV6-6; CDR3aa: CASTQAGTGVGGYTF; CDR3nt: TGTGCCAGCACCCAAGCCGGGACAGGGGTTGGTGGCTACACCTTC
abundance: NA; d_gene: NA; j_gene: TRBJ2-7; v_gene: TRBV7-2; CDR3aa: CASSREYEQYF; CDR3nt: TGTGCCAGCAGCCGCGAGTACGAGCAGTACTTC
abundance: NA; d_gene: TRBD1; j_gene: TRBJ2-7; v_gene: TRBV7-9; CDR3aa: CASSSYRGAWAEQYF; CDR3nt: TGTGCCAGCAGCTCATACAGGGGGGCCTGGGCCGAGCAGTACTTC
abundance: once; d_gene: NA; j_gene: TRBJ1-2; v_gene: TRBV18; CDR3aa: CASSVGAGLRGYTF; CDR3nt: TGTGCCAGCTCAGTTGGCGCAGGGCTGCGTGGCTACACCTTC
abundance: NA; d_gene: NA; j_gene: TRBJ2-7; v_gene: TRBV6-5; CDR3aa: CASSYYGVGPGEQYF; CDR3nt: TGTGCCAGCAGTTATTACGGGGTCGGACCGGGCGAGCAGTACTTC
abundance: NA; d_gene: NA; j_gene: TRBJ1-1; v_gene: TRBV30; CDR3aa: CAWNRATEAFF; CDR3nt: TGTGCCTGGAACAGGGCCACTGAAGCTTTCTTT
abundance: NA; d_gene: NA; j_gene: TRBJ1-2; v_gene: TRBV16; CDR3aa: CASSQYGSPAKGYTF; CDR3nt: TGTGCCAGCAGCCAATATGGGAGCCCTGCGAAGGGCTACACCTTC
abundance: NA; d_gene: NA; j_gene: TRBJ2-7; v_gene: TRBV10-3; CDR3aa: CAISRSDSSYEQYF; CDR3nt: TGTGCCATCAGCAGATCGGACAGCTCCTACGAGCAGTACTTC
abundance: NA; d_gene: TRBD1; j_gene: TRBJ2-1; v_gene: TRBV18; CDR3aa: CASSLGQNNEQFF; CDR3nt: TGTGCCAGCTCATTGGGACAGAACAATGAGCAGTTCTTC
abundance: once; d_gene: NA; j_gene: TRBJ2-2; v_gene: TRBV9; CDR3aa: CASSVESGLTGELFF; CDR3nt: TGTGCCAGCAGCGTAGAGTCGGGTTTGACCGGGGAGCTGTTTTTT
abundance: NA; d_gene: NA; j_gene: TRBJ1-1; v_gene: TRBV6-6; CDR3aa: CASSSGDTEAFF; CDR3nt: TGTGCCAGCAGTTCCGGGGACACTGAAGCTTTCTTT
abundance: NA; d_gene: NA; j_gene: TRBJ1-1; v_gene: TRBV20-1; CDR3aa: CSAVGVPEAFF; CDR3nt: TGCAGTGCCGTAGGAGTTCCCGAAGCTTTCTTT
abundance: NA; d_gene: NA; j_gene: TRBJ1-5; v_gene: TRBV10-3; CDR3aa: CAISDDPRVGQPQHF; CDR3nt: TGTGCCATCTCTGACGACCCGCGGGTAGGTCAGCCCCAGCATTTT
abundance: NA; d_gene: NA; j_gene: TRBJ1-5; v_gene: TRBV19; CDR3aa: CASKQHRDQPQHF; CDR3nt: TGTGCCAGTAAACAACACAGGGATCAGCCCCAGCATTTT
abundance: NA; d_gene: NA; j_gene: TRBJ2-5; v_gene: TRBV2; CDR3aa: CASSGTIRQETQYF; CDR3nt: TGTGCCAGCAGTGGGACTATTCGGCAAGAGACCCAGTACTTC
abundance: NA; d_gene: TRBD1; j_gene: TRBJ2-5; v_gene: TRBV5-1; CDR3aa: CASRVGQGIMETQYF; CDR3nt: TGCGCCAGCAGAGTAGGACAGGGGATCATGGAGACCCAGTACTTC
abundance: NA; d_gene: NA; j_gene: TRBJ1-1; v_gene: TRBV6-6; CDR3aa: CASSPGQFWNTEAFF; CDR3nt: TGTGCCAGCAGCCCAGGACAGTTTTGGAACACTGAAGCTTTCTTT
abundance: NA; d_gene: TRBD1; j_gene: TRBJ1-2; v_gene: TRBV11-1; CDR3aa: CASSSDGTGDYGYTF; CDR3nt: TGTGCCAGCAGCTCGGACGGGACAGGGGATTATGGCTACACCTTC
abundance: NA; d_gene: NA; j_gene: TRBJ1-2; v_gene: TRBV6-1; CDR3aa: CASRSPDYTF; CDR3nt: TGTGCCAGTCGTAGTCCTGACTACACCTTC
abundance: once; d_gene: NA; j_gene: TRBJ2-3; v_gene: TRBV7-2; CDR3aa: CASSGGQVIGDTQYF; CDR3nt: TGTGCCAGCAGCGGGGGACAAGTCATCGGAGATACGCAGTATTTT
abundance: NA; d_gene: TRBD2; j_gene: TRBJ2-1; v_gene: TRBV5-6; CDR3aa: CASSLLGLKANNEQFF; CDR3nt: TGTGCCAGCAGCTTGCTGGGACTAAAGGCTAACAATGAGCAGTTCTTC
abundance: NA; d_gene: TRBD2; j_gene: TRBJ2-1; v_gene: TRBV7-9; CDR3aa: CASSPGTSGVYEQFF; CDR3nt: TGTGCCAGCAGCCCCGGGACTAGCGGGGTGTATGAGCAGTTCTTC
abundance: NA; d_gene: TRBD2; j_gene: TRBJ2-5; v_gene: TRBV4-1; CDR3aa: CASSQGLAGGDPQETQYF; CDR3nt: TGCGCCAGCAGCCAAGGTCTGGCGGGGGGGGATCCTCAAGAGACCCAGTACTTC
abundance: NA; d_gene: TRBD2; j_gene: TRBJ2-1; v_gene: TRBV7-3; CDR3aa: CASSLRASGGENNEQFF; CDR3nt: TGTGCCAGCAGCTTAAGAGCTAGCGGGGGGGAAAACAATGAGCAGTTCTTC
abundance: NA; d_gene: TRBD2; j_gene: TRBJ2-2; v_gene: TRBV14; CDR3aa: CASSQSPGGPTGELFF; CDR3nt: TGTGCCAGCAGCCAGTCCCCGGGGGGACCTACCGGGGAGCTGTTTTTT
abundance: NA; d_gene: NA; j_gene: TRBJ1-5; v_gene: TRBV27; CDR3aa: CASSLLGQNQPQHF; CDR3nt: TGTGCCAGCAGTTTACTGGGACAAAATCAGCCCCAGCATTTT
abundance: NA; d_gene: TRBD1; j_gene: TRBJ1-1; v_gene: TRBV29-1; CDR3aa: CSVLQGAAEAFF; CDR3nt: TGCAGCGTATTACAGGGGGCGGCTGAAGCTTTCTTT
abundance: NA; d_gene: NA; j_gene: TRBJ1-1; v_gene: TRBV28; CDR3aa: CASSLSGPTNTEAFF; CDR3nt: TGTGCCAGCAGTTTGTCAGGGCCAACGAACACTGAAGCTTTCTTT
abundance: NA; d_gene: TRBD1; j_gene: TRBJ1-5; v_gene: TRBV10-3; CDR3aa: CAISRDSYQPQHF; CDR3nt: TGTGCCATCAGTCGGGACAGTTATCAGCCCCAGCATTTT
abundance: few; d_gene: NA; j_gene: TRBJ1-3; v_gene: TRBV4-2; CDR3aa: CASRSQFSGNTIYF; CDR3nt: TGTGCCAGCAGGTCCCAATTCTCTGGAAACACCATATATTTT
abundance: NA; d_gene: NA; j_gene: TRBJ1-6; v_gene: TRBV28; CDR3aa: CASSLQGGGSPLHF; CDR3nt: TGTGCCAGCAGTTTACAGGGAGGAGGTTCACCCCTCCACTTT
abundance: NA; d_gene: NA; j_gene: TRBJ1-3; v_gene: TRBV9; CDR3aa: CASSQGLIGNTIYF; CDR3nt: TGTGCCAGCAGTCAGGGACTTATTGGAAACACCATATATTTT
abundance: NA; d_gene: NA; j_gene: TRBJ1-5; v_gene: TRBV5-1; CDR3aa: CASSLGVGVGQPQHF; CDR3nt: TGCGCCAGCAGCTTGGGGGTCGGGGTAGGCCAGCCCCAGCATTTT